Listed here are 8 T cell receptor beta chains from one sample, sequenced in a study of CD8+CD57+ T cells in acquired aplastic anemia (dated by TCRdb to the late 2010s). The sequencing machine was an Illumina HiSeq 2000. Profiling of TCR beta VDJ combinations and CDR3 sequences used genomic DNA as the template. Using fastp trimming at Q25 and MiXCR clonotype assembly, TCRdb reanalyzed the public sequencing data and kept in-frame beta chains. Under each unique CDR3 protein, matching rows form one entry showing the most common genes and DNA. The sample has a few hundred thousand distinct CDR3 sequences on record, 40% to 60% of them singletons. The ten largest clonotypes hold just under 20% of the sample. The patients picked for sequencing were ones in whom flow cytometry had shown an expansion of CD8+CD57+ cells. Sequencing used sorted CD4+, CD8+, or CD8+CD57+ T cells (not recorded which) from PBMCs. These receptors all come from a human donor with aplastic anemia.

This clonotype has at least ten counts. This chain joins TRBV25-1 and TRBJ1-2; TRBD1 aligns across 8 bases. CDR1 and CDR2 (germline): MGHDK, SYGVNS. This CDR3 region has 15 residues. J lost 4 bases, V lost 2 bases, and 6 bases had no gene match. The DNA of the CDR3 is TGTGCCAGCAGTGAAGGGAACAGGGGGTCCTATGGCTACACCTTC. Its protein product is CASSEGNRGSYGYTF.

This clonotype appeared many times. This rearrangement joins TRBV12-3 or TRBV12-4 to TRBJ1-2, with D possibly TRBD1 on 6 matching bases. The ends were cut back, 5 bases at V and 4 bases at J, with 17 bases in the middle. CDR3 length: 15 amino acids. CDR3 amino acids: CASSPTTGRTYGYTF. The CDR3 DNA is TGTGCCAGCAGTCCCACGACAGGAAGGACCTATGGCTACACCTTC.

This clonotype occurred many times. CDR3 region: CASSVAGGEPDTQYF. The CDR3 DNA reads as TGTGCCAGCAGCGTAGCGGGGGGGGAGCCTGATACGCAGTATTTT. The gene calls are TRBV9 and TRBJ2-3; 8 nucleotides agree with TRBD2. CDR1 is SGDLS and CDR2 is YYNGEE in the germline V gene. J lost 6 bases, V lost 0 bases, and 6 bases had no gene match. The CDR3 runs to 15 residues.

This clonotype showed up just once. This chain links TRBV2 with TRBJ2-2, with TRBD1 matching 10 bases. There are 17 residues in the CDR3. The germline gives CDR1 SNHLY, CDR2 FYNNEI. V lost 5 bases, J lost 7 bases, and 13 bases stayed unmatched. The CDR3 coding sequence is TGTGCCAGCAGTACCCCCCGGGACAGGGGCCATAGCGGGGAGCTGTTTTTT. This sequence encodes CASSTPRDRGHSGELFF.

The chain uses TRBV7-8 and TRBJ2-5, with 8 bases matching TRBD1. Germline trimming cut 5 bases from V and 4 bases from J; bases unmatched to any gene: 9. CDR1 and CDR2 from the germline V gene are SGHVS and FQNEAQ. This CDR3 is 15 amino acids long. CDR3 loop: CASSPGQGRGETQYF. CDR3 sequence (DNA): TGTGCCAGCAGCCCTGGACAGGGTAGAGGAGAGACCCAGTACTTC.

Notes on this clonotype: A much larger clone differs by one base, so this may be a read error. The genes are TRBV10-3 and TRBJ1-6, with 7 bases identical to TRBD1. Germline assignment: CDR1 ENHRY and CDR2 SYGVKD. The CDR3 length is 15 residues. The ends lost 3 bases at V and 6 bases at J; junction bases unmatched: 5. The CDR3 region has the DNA TGTGCCATCAGTGATCGGGACAGCTCTAATTCACCCCTCCACTTT. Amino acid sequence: CAISDRDSSNSPLHF.

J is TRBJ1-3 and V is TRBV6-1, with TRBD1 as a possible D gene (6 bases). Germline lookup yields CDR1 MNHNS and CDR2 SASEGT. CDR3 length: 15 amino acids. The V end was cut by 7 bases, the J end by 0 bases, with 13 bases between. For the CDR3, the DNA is TGTGCCAGCAAGGGGCAGGGGTTCTCTGGAAACACCATATATTTT. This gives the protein CASKGQGFSGNTIYF.

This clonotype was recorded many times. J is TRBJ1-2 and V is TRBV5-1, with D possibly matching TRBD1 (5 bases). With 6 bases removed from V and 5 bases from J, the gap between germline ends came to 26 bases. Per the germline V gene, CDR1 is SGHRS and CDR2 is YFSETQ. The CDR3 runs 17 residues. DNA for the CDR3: TGCGCCAGCAACCCGCTGCCCGGGGCCTCGGGGCAATATGGCTACACCTTC. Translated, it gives CASNPLPGASGQYGYTF.